The TCR beta chain under discussion was sequenced for a study of T cell repertoires and HLA-DP antigens. For the study at large: Donor ages ranged from 18-to-29 to 60-to-69; a couple of men, one woman.

Repertoires were generated with immunoSEQ multiplex PCR, while TCRdb's copy carries only in-frame clones and drops some. The sample shows about 89,000 clones, 86% of them seen only once. General study points: Sorted CD137+ clonality was 0.35 to 0.45 for both alloantigens, versus roughly 0.043 pre-culture. Average cumulative frequency of previously undetected clones was 35% to 40% against one allele and approximately 49% against the other.

Average purity of the negatively selected CD4+ T cells was around 98%. This CDR3 comprises 14 residues. Trimming left V 2 bases short and J 2 bases short, with 8 bases between. Germline V gene data show CDR1 as KGHSH and CDR2 as LQKENI. With regard to this clone: As yet, its antigen is unknown.

This sequence originates from a man aged 50-59 years in good health and CMV-seronegative. The rearrangement links TRBV18 to TRBJ2-3; no reliable D call. Sequences were obtained from CD4+ T cells from PBMCs. DNA of the CDR3: TGTGCCAGCTCACCAATAGGAATCACAGATACGCAGTATTTT. Encoded protein: CASSPIGITDTQYF.